Included here is one T cell receptor beta chain sequence, with context. Other DNA sequences of this sample code for an identical CDR3. The record originates from a study of blood T cell repertoires in COVID-19. Study at large: Italy, Spain and the United States were the sources of the convalescent and acute COVID-19 samples. In each case, the material was cDNA or gDNA derived from T cells, B-cell-depleted T cells, or PBMCs.

The germline CDR1 and CDR2 sequences are SGHNT and YYREEE (reference sequence). V was trimmed by 2 bases and J by 0 bases, leaving 8 bases between them. The CDR3 runs to 14 residues. How the authors handled the data: Researchers report that nucleated cell counts were estimated from reference gene primer amplification. The repertoire was sequenced with immunoSEQ multiplex PCR; TCRdb's copy has only in-frame clones and lacks some. V and J calls and clone size follow that table, whereas D and trimming were derived from the DNA. The data contain about 100,000 clones, about 83% of them seen just once; the ten biggest clones take up more than 10%.

The specimen sequenced was peripheral blood. The source of this sequence is a human donor in a cohort sampled during active COVID-19. The genes are TRBV5-4 and TRBJ1-2; the D is unclear. The CDR3 protein is CASSLGQANYGYTF. The CDR3 nucleotides read TGTGCCAGCAGCTTAGGCCAGGCTAACTATGGCTACACCTTC.